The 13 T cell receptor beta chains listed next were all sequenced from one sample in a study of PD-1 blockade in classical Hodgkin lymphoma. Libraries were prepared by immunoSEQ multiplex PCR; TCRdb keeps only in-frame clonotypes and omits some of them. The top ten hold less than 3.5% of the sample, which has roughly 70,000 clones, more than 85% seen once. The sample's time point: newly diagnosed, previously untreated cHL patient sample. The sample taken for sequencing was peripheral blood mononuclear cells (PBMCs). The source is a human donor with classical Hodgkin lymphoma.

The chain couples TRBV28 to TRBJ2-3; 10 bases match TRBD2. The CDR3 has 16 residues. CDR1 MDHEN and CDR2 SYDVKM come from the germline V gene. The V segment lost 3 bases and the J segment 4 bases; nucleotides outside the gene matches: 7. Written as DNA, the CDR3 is TGTGCCAGCAGTTTTAGCTCTAGCGGGAGTCCAGATACGCAGTATTTT. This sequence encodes CASSFSSSGSPDTQYF.

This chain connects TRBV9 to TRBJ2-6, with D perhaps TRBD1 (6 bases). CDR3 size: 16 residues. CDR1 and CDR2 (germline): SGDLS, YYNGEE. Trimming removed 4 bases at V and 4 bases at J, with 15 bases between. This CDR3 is CASSNRQALGANVLTF. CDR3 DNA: TGTGCCAGCAGCAACCGACAGGCCTTGGGGGCCAACGTCCTGACTTTC.

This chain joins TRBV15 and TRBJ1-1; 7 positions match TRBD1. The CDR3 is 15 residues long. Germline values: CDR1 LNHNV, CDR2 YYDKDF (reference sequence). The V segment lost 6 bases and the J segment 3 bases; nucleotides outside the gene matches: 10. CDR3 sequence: CATSERGGRDTEAFF. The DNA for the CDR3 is TGTGCCACCAGTGAACGAGGGGGCCGGGACACTGAAGCTTTCTTT.

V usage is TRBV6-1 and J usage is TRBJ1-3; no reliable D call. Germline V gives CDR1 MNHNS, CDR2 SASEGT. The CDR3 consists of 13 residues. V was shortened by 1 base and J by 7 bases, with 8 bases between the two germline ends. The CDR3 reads CASSEVKENTIYF. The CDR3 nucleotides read TGTGCCAGCAGTGAAGTTAAAGAGAACACCATATATTTT.

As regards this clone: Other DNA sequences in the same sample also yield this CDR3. The CDR3 loop is CASSPQGANTEAFF. The CDR3 DNA reads as TGTGCCAGCTCACCTCAGGGGGCCAACACTGAAGCTTTCTTT. This chain links TRBV18 with TRBJ1-1, with TRBD1 identical over 8 bases. This CDR3 has 14 amino acids. V trimming: 3 bases; J trimming: 2 bases; junction bases outside the gene matches: 2. Germline lookup yields CDR1 KGHSH and CDR2 LQKENI.

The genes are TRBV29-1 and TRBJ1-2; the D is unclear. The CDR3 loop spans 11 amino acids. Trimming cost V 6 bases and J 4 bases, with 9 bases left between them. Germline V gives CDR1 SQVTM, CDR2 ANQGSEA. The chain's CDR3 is CSVKGLYGYTF. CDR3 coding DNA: TGCAGCGTAAAGGGCCTCTATGGCTACACCTTC.

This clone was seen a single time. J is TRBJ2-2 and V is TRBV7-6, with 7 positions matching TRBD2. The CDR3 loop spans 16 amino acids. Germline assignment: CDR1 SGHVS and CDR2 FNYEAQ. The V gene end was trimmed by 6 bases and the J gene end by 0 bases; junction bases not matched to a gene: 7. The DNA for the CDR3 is TGTGCCAGCAGTTTTATAGCGGGCTCGAACACCGGGGAGCTGTTTTTT. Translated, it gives CASSFIAGSNTGELFF.

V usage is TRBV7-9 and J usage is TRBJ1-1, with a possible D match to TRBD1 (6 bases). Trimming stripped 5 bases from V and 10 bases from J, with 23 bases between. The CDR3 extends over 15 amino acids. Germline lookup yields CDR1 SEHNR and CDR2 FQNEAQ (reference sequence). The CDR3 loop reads CASSPVPGHSPSAFF. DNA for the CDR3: TGTGCCAGCAGCCCTGTCCCGGGACATTCCCCATCAGCTTTCTTT. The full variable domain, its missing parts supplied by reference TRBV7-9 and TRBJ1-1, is DTGVSQNPRHKITKRGQNVTFRCDPISEHNRLYWYRQTLGQGPEFLTYFQNEAQLEKSRLLSDRFSAERPKGSFSTLEIQRTEQGDSAMYLCASSPVPGHSPSAFFGQGTRLTVV.

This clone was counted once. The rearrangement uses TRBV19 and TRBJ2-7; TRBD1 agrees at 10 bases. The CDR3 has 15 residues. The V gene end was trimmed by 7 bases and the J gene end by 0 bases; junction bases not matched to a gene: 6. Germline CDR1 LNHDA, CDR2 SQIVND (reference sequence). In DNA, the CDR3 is TGTGCCAGTACCGGGACAGGGGATCCCTCCTACGAGCAGTACTTC. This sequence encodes CASTGTGDPSYEQYF.

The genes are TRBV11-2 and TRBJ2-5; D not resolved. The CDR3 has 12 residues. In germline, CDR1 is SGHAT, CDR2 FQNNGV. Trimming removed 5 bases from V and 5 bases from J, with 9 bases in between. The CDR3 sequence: CASSPPGETQYF. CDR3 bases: TGTGCCAGCAGCCCGCCCGGGGAGACCCAGTACTTC.

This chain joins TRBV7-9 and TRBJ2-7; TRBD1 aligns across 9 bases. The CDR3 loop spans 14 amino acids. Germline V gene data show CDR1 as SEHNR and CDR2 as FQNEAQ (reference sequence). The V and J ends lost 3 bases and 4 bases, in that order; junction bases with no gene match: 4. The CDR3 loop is CASSFGQGLYEQYF. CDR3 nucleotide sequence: TGTGCCAGCAGCTTTGGACAGGGGTTATACGAGCAGTACTTC. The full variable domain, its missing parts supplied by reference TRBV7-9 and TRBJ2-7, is DTGVSQNPRHKITKRGQNVTFRCDPISEHNRLYWYRQTLGQGPEFLTYFQNEAQLEKSRLLSDRFSAERPKGSFSTLEIQRTEQGDSAMYLCASSFGQGLYEQYFGPGTRLTVT.

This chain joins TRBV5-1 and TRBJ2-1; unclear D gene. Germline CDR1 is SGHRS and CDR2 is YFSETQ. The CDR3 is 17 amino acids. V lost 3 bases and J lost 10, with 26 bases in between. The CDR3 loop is CASSSQGPPPLGREQFF. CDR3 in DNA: TGCGCCAGCAGCTCGCAAGGGCCCCCTCCCCTCGGAAGGGAGCAGTTCTTC.

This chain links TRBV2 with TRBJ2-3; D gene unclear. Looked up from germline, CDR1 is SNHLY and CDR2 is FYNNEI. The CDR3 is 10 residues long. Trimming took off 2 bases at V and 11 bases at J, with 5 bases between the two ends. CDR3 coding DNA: TGTGCCAGCAGTGAACTACAGCAGTATTTT. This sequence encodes CASSELQQYF.